These T cell receptor beta chains were read from a single sample in a study of blood T cell repertoires in COVID-19. Only in-frame clones appear in the TCRdb table, and some are missing; sequencing was by immunoSEQ multiplex PCR. Among around 360,000 clones listed, about 90% were seen once. The sequencing input was peripheral blood. Every receptor here comes from a woman in her thirties with COVID-19, enrolled during active disease. Each CDR3 is given with its conserved first and last residue. A D gene is named only where the DNA matches it firmly. The listing skips clone size in some rows; elsewhere it reads once, few, many or a size class.

NA	TRBV6-6	TRBD2	TRBJ2-1	TGTGCCAGCAGTCGGGCAGGACTAGCGGGAGCTAACAATGAGCAGTTCTTC	CASSRAGLAGANNEQFF
NA	TRBV29-1	NA	TRBJ1-2	TGCAGCACCCTGGGGGGGGCGGAGAGGTATGGCTACACCTTC	CSTLGGAERYGYTF
NA	TRBV5-6	NA	TRBJ2-7	TGTGCCAGCAGCTTGGTGGGGCGCAGTTACGAGCAGTACTTC	CASSLVGRSYEQYF
NA	TRBV11-1	TRBD2	TRBJ2-3	TGTGCCAGCAAAGCGGGGCGGGATACGCAGTATTTT	CASKAGRDTQYF
NA	TRBV1	NA	TRBJ2-3	TGCACCAGCGGGCGACTAGCGTTTACAGATACGCAGTATTTT	CTSGRLAFTDTQYF
NA	TRBV4-1	TRBD2	TRBJ2-7	TGCGCCAGCAGCCAAGGGGCTAGCGGAAGTTCCTACGAGCAGTACTTC	CASSQGASGSSYEQYF
NA	TRBV7-8	TRBD1	TRBJ1-6	TGTGCCAGCACCCCCGGGACAGGGAATTCACCCCTCCACTTT	CASTPGTGNSPLHF
NA	TRBV28	TRBD1	TRBJ1-5	TGTGCCAGCCGAGCAACAGGGGGTTATCAGCCCCAGCATTTT	CASRATGGYQPQHF
NA	TRBV2	NA	TRBJ1-5	TGTGCCAGCCAGGGTGGTGGCAATCAGCCCCAGCATTTT	CASQGGGNQPQHF
NA	TRBV6-8	NA	TRBJ1-2	TGTGCCAGCACTCTTGCAGGCTCCCACCTCTCTTATGGCTACACCTTC	CASTLAGSHLSYGYTF
NA	TRBV19	NA	TRBJ2-7	TGTGCCAGTAGTATAGGCCCCGCGGCAGGGTCGGTCGGCGAGCAGTACTTC	CASSIGPAAGSVGEQYF
NA	TRBV9	TRBD1	TRBJ2-7	TGTGCCAGCAGCCTTACACCGGGACAGGGGCCCTTCGAGCAGTACTTC	CASSLTPGQGPFEQYF
NA	TRBV24-1	NA	TRBJ1-4	TGTGCCACCAGTGGGGGATCGGGACTTAATGAAAAACTGTTTTTT	CATSGGSGLNEKLFF
NA	TRBV27	NA	TRBJ1-2	TGTGCCAGCAGTTTACGTCGGGGTCTCTATGGCTACACCTTC	CASSLRRGLYGYTF
few	TRBV3-1/TRBV3-2	TRBD1	TRBJ1-2	TGTGCCAGCAGCCCGATTTATCCGACAGGGAATGGCTACACCTTC	CASSPIYPTGNGYTF
once	TRBV5-1	NA	TRBJ2-7	TGCGCCAGCAGCCTCCGCGGGACAGCCTACGAGCAGTACTTC	CASSLRGTAYEQYF
NA	TRBV28	NA	TRBJ1-2	TGTGCCAGCAGTCAATCGGTCGGAGGATATGGCTACACCTTC	CASSQSVGGYGYTF
NA	TRBV19	TRBD2	TRBJ2-2	TGTGCCAGTAGTATAGATAGCGGGAGGGCAATCGGGGAGCTGTTTTTT	CASSIDSGRAIGELFF
NA	TRBV5-1	NA	TRBJ2-3	TGCGCCAGTGCCACTAGCCGGTTTGCAGATACGCAGTATTTT	CASATSRFADTQYF
NA	TRBV5-5	TRBD1	TRBJ2-1	TGTGCCAGCAGCCCGAGGACAGGGACGGGTGAGCAGTTCTTC	CASSPRTGTGEQFF
once	TRBV18	TRBD1	TRBJ1-4	TGTGCCAGCTCACGGGACAGGGGGCGAGAAAAACTGTTTTTT	CASSRDRGREKLFF
NA	TRBV10-3	NA	TRBJ1-4	TGTGCCATCAGTGGCGGGAATGAAAAACTGTTTTTT	CAISGGNEKLFF
NA	TRBV19	NA	TRBJ1-1	TGTGCCAGTAGTATCAGGGGACCTATCACTGAAGCTTTCTTT	CASSIRGPITEAFF
once	TRBV30	TRBD1	TRBJ1-6	TGTGCCTGGAGTGTTGGACAGGGAAGCTCACCCCTCCACTTT	CAWSVGQGSSPLHF
once	TRBV5-8	NA	TRBJ2-4	TGTGCCAGCAGCTTATTCGCAGATAAAAACATTCAGTACTTC	CASSLFADKNIQYF
NA	TRBV27	NA	TRBJ1-5	TGTGCCAGCAGTTTATCCTACAGGCAGCCCCAGCATTTT	CASSLSYRQPQHF
NA	TRBV28	NA	TRBJ1-2	TGTGCCAGCAGTTTATTAGGGACACCATACTATGGCTACACCTTC	CASSLLGTPYYGYTF
NA	TRBV6-5	TRBD2	TRBJ2-5	TGTGCCAGCAGGCGGACTAGCGAGGGGACCCAGTACTTC	CASRRTSEGTQYF
NA	TRBV20-1	TRBD1	TRBJ1-1	TGCAGTGCTAGGGACAGGGAGCGGGCTTTCTTT	CSARDRERAFF
many	TRBV2	NA	TRBJ1-6	TGTGCCAGCATGCCTGCAGGGCCTAATTCACCCCTCCACTTT	CASMPAGPNSPLHF
NA	TRBV30	TRBD1	TRBJ1-2	TGTGCCTGGAAACGGGACAGGGGGAGCTATGGCTACACCTTC	CAWKRDRGSYGYTF
few	TRBV28	TRBD1	TRBJ2-7	TGTGCCAGCAACCTCAGGGGGTTGAGCTCCTACGAGCAGTACTTC	CASNLRGLSSYEQYF
NA	TRBV4-1	TRBD2	TRBJ2-1	TGCGCCAGCAGCCAAGAAGGGCTAGCGGGAGCTCGGAATGAGCAGTTCTTC	CASSQEGLAGARNEQFF
NA	TRBV27	TRBD1	TRBJ2-1	TGTGCCAGCAGTACCGACAGGGGGACCTACAATGAGCAGTTCTTC	CASSTDRGTYNEQFF
NA	TRBV5-1	TRBD2	TRBJ2-7	TGCGCCAGCAGCTCTAGCGGGGCCTCTCCTACGGAGCAGTACTTC	CASSSSGASPTEQYF
NA	TRBV5-1	TRBD1	TRBJ2-5	TGCGCCAGCAGCTTAACAGGGGGCCGGGAGACCCAGTACTTC	CASSLTGGRETQYF
NA	TRBV15	NA	TRBJ2-1	TGTGCCACCAGCAGAGATCGGAAAGTTATAGCGGACAATGAGCAGTTCTTC	CATSRDRKVIADNEQFF
NA	TRBV6-4	TRBD2	TRBJ2-3	TGTGCCAGCAGTGACTCGGCGGGAGGGAGCACAGATACGCAGTATTTT	CASSDSAGGSTDTQYF
NA	TRBV11-2	NA	TRBJ2-3	TGTGCCAGCAGCTCAGGGAGGGATACGCAGTATTTT	CASSSGRDTQYF
NA	TRBV28	NA	TRBJ2-1	TGTGCCAGCAGCCCCTGGGGCGGATCCTACAATGAGCAGTTCTTC	CASSPWGGSYNEQFF
few	TRBV28	NA	TRBJ1-1	TGTGCCAGCAGTCCCGCCTATACGGACAGTGAAGCTTTCTTT	CASSPAYTDSEAFF
NA	TRBV13	TRBD1	TRBJ1-4	TGTGCCAGCAGCGTCCGGGACAGGGGGCCTGAAAAACTGTTTTTT	CASSVRDRGPEKLFF
NA	TRBV7-9	NA	TRBJ2-7	TGTGCCAGCAGCTCTACTAGTTTAGGCTACGAGCAGTACTTC	CASSSTSLGYEQYF
NA	TRBV10-1	TRBD1	TRBJ2-1	TGCGCCAGCAATAGACAGGGGGCAGGTGAGCAGTTCTTC	CASNRQGAGEQFF
NA	TRBV14	NA	TRBJ2-1	TGTGCCAGCAGCCAAGCTGTATTCGCGTGGGCAGACAATGAGCAGTTCTTC	CASSQAVFAWADNEQFF
NA	TRBV7-2	NA	TRBJ1-4	TGTGCCAGCAGGCGCGGACAGAATGAAAAACTGTTTTTT	CASRRGQNEKLFF
NA	TRBV20-1	NA	TRBJ2-7	TGCAGTGCGACTGACAGGCGCGGAACGTACTTC	CSATDRRGTYF
NA	TRBV7-8	NA	TRBJ1-3	TGTGCCAGCAGCTTAACTGTTTATCCCTCTAGCTCTGGAAACACCATATATTTT	CASSLTVYPSSSGNTIYF
NA	TRBV4-3	TRBD2	TRBJ2-2	TGCGCCAGCAGCCAAGATCTTCCCAGGACTAGCGGGAACACCGGGGAGCTGTTTTTT	CASSQDLPRTSGNTGELFF
NA	TRBV6-2/TRBV6-3	NA	TRBJ2-7	TGTGCCAGCAGTTACGCAGAGGAGCACGAGCAGTACTTC	CASSYAEEHEQYF
NA	TRBV19	NA	TRBJ2-1	TGTGCCAGTAGGTTCCAGGACTCGAGGACTGAGCAGTTCTTC	CASRFQDSRTEQFF
NA	TRBV10-1	NA	TRBJ2-3	TGCGCCAGCAGTGTGGGGACTCAACCGGGGGATACGCAGTATTTT	CASSVGTQPGDTQYF
NA	TRBV6-5	NA	TRBJ2-7	TGTGCCAGCACTTTGGAGGGCAGAGCCTACGAGCAGTACTTC	CASTLEGRAYEQYF
NA	TRBV4-1	TRBD2	TRBJ2-7	TGCGCCAGCAGCCAAGATCAAGGGAGACTAGCGAACGAGCAGTACTTC	CASSQDQGRLANEQYF
NA	TRBV5-4	NA	TRBJ2-6	TGTGCCAGCAGCTTAGATAGTTCTGGGGCCAACGTCCTGACTTTC	CASSLDSSGANVLTF
NA	TRBV7-8	NA	TRBJ1-3	TGTGCCAGCAGCACCCGCAGGGGACCCTTTGGAAACACCATATATTTT	CASSTRRGPFGNTIYF